The entry below describes one TCR beta chain. Assay used: immunoSEQ multiplex PCR; TCRdb lists only in-frame clones, some missing. The table includes more than 60,000 clones, 90% to 95% detected once. The CDR3 spans 13 residues. V lost 8 bases, J lost 10 bases, and 11 bases stayed unmatched. Germline loops: CDR1 LGHNT, CDR2 FRNRAP. This record belongs to a study of T cell changes during pregnancy in multiple sclerosis. V gene TRBV12-5 combines with J gene TRBJ2-1, with 7 bases aligning to TRBD2. The specimen comprised peripheral blood, sampled before pregnancy. The origin of this receptor is a female donor with multiple sclerosis, enrolled in a pregnancy study. CDR3 sequence (DNA): TGTGCTAGTTGGGGGGGGTCAACTTCCGAGCAGTTCTTC. This gives the protein CASWGGSTSEQFF. Together with reference TRBV12-5 and TRBJ2-1, the CDR3 gives the full variable domain: DARVTQTPRHKVTEMGQEVTMRCQPILGHNTVFWYRQTMMQGLELLAYFRNRAPLDDSGMPKDRFSAEMPDATLATLKIQPSEPRDSAVYFCASWGGSTSEQFFGPGTRLTVL.